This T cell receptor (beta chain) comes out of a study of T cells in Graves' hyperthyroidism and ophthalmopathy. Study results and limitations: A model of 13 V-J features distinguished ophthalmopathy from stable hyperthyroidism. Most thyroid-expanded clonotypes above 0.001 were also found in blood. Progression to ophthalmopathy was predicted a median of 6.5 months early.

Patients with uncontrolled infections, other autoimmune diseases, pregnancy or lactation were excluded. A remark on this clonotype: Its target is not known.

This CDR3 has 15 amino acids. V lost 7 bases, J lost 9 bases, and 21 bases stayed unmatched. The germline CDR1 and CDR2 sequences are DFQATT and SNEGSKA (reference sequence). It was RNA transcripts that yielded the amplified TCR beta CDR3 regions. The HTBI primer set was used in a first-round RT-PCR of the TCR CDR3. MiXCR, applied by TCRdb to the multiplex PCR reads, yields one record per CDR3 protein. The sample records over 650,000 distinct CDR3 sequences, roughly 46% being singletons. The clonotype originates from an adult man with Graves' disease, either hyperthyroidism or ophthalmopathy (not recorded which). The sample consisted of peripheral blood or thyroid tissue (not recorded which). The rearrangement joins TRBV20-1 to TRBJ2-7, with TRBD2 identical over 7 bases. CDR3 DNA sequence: TGCAGTGTAGATGGGACCGGGACTATTACCTCGGGGCAGTACTTC. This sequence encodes CSVDGTGTITSGQYF.